A selection of T cell receptor beta chains follows, all from one sample in a study of T cell responses to AZD1222 COVID-19 vaccine. Sequencing used immunoSEQ multiplex PCR; TCRdb keeps in-frame clones, though not all of them. Here the sample spans approximately 50,000 clones, over 75% being singletons. The sequences come from peripheral blood, collected on day 0 of AZD1222 vaccination. Receptors originate from an adult in good health. Each CDR3 is given with its conserved first and last residue. A D gene is named only where the DNA matches it firmly. Clone size is stated in some rows and not others, as once, few, many or a class when expanded.

CASSFGRGAGYGYTF,TGTGCCAGCAGCTTTGGCCGGGGGGCTGGGTATGGCTACACCTTC,TRBV5-6,TRBJ1-2,.,.
CASSIQLLAGGRGLNSQYF,TGTGCCAGTAGTATTCAGTTGCTAGCGGGAGGGCGGGGTCTCAACTCGCAGTATTTT,TRBV19,TRBJ2-3,TRBD2,.
CASSTIYEQYF,TGTGCCAGCAGCACCATCTACGAGCAGTACTTC,TRBV25-1,TRBJ2-7,.,few
CASSRGREDYEQYF,TGTGCCAGCAGCAGAGGGCGGGAGGACTACGAGCAGTACTTC,TRBV7-9,TRBJ2-7,TRBD2,.
CASSSGASVDSGTQYF,TGTGCCAGCAGCTCCGGGGCTAGCGTCGACAGTGGGACCCAGTACTTC,TRBV11-1,TRBJ2-5,.,.
CASSLESRGELFF,TGTGCCAGCAGCTTAGAGTCTAGGGGGGAGCTGTTTTTT,TRBV7-9,TRBJ2-2,.,.
CATSDPGSYNEQFF,TGTGCCACCAGTGATCCGGGGTCCTACAATGAGCAGTTCTTC,TRBV24-1,TRBJ2-1,.,.
CATSPGISGANVLTF,TGTGCCACCAGTCCGGGGATCTCTGGGGCCAACGTCCTGACTTTC,TRBV24-1,TRBJ2-6,.,.
CASSPDTVSTDTQYF,TGTGCCAGTAGCCCCGACACGGTGAGCACAGATACGCAGTATTTT,TRBV19,TRBJ2-3,.,.
CASSLEGIAGEAFF,TGTGCCAGCAGCTTAGAGGGGATCGCGGGTGAAGCTTTCTTT,TRBV7-9,TRBJ1-1,.,.
CASSLSAGDTDTQYF,TGTGCCAGCAGCCTTAGCGCTGGGGACACAGATACGCAGTATTTT,TRBV7-3,TRBJ2-3,.,.
CASSLDGVRFSGEQYF,TGTGCCAGCAGCTTGGATGGGGTTCGCTTTAGCGGGGAGCAGTACTTC,TRBV5-4,TRBJ2-7,TRBD2,few
CASSQTKNTEAFF,TGTGCCAGCAGTCAAACAAAGAACACTGAAGCTTTCTTT,TRBV6-5,TRBJ1-1,.,once
CASSWLGSYEQYF,TGTGCCAGCAGTTGGTTGGGCTCCTACGAGCAGTACTTC,TRBV5-6,TRBJ2-7,.,.
CASSLVQDTQYF,TGTGCCAGCAGCTTAGTGCAGGATACGCAGTATTTT,TRBV11-3,TRBJ2-3,.,.
CASSELAGRAFHEQFF,TGTGCCAGCAGTGAACTGGCCGGGAGGGCCTTCCATGAGCAGTTCTTC,TRBV25-1,TRBJ2-1,TRBD2,once
CATSRDGQGGTWDNQPQHF,TGTGCCACCAGCAGAGACGGACAGGGAGGGACGTGGGACAATCAGCCCCAGCATTTT,TRBV15,TRBJ1-5,TRBD1,.
CASSLGGRADEQYF,TGTGCCAGCAGCTTAGGCGGGAGGGCCGACGAGCAGTACTTC,TRBV7-2,TRBJ2-7,TRBD2,.
CSVDGQHQETQYF,TGCAGCGTTGACGGGCAGCACCAAGAGACCCAGTACTTC,TRBV29-1,TRBJ2-5,.,.
CASSLGRNTDTQYF,TGTGCCAGCAGTTTGGGGCGGAACACAGATACGCAGTATTTT,TRBV6-5,TRBJ2-3,.,.
CASSTRSTSGNTIYF,TGTGCCAGCTCCACCAGGTCGACCTCTGGAAACACCATATATTTT,TRBV18,TRBJ1-3,.,.
CASSPPSLAEDTQYF,TGTGCCAGCTCACCACCGTCCCTAGCGGAAGATACGCAGTATTTT,TRBV18,TRBJ2-3,TRBD2,.